Following are 25 T cell receptor beta chains from one sample sequenced in a study of post-analysis software for immune sequencing data. Study-level results: When patients were compared with controls, roughly five TRBV segments were more frequent, TRBV5-6, TRBV5-1 and TRBV20-1 among them.

Tagging with unique molecular identifiers was a feature of the TCR beta cDNA libraries. MiXCR, run by TCRdb on the PCR reads, gives a single entry per CDR3 protein. The profile shows approximately 440,000 distinct CDR3 sequences, roughly 45% of them singletons. Which antigens these TCRs recognize remains unknown. Sequenced sample: blood. Receptors were obtained from a girl aged 5-17 years with multiple sclerosis.

The J gene is TRBJ1-5, the V gene TRBV28; no clear D. Germline values: CDR1 MDHEN, CDR2 SYDVKM. V lost 2 bases and J 2 bases, leaving 13 bases between the germline ends. This CDR3 is built from 16 residues. For the CDR3, the DNA is TGTGCCAGCAGTTTAGCGGCAGGCGAAGGCAATCAGCCCCAGCATTTT. It yields the protein CASSLAAGEGNQPQHF.

This clonotype occurred a few times. V gene TRBV21-1 combines with J gene TRBJ2-1; no check of the table's D call, TRBD2, against the DNA was made. TRBV21-1 is listed as a pseudogene. This CDR3 has 15 residues. The CDR3 DNA reads TGTGCCAGCAGACTTCTTGGGCCGATTTACAATGAGCAGTTCTTC. As protein: CASRLLGPIYNEQFF.

This clonotype was observed a few times. The genes are TRBV14 and TRBJ2-1; TRBD2 agrees at 9 bases. Germline loops: CDR1 SGHDN, CDR2 FVKESK. The CDR3 is made up of 17 amino acids. Losses at the gene ends were 4 bases for V and 5 bases for J; bases not matched to a gene: 12. As DNA, the CDR3 is TGTGCCAGCAGCCGCCTTTCCGGACTAGCGTCCGACAATGAGCAGTTCTTC. Encoded protein: CASSRLSGLASDNEQFF.

As concerns this clonotype: One end of the junction does not line up with germline, which may come from a read error. The chain carries TRBV12-3 or TRBV12-4 and TRBJ2-3, with TRBD2 identical over 7 bases. The CDR3 extends over 15 amino acids. The CDR3 protein is CAGSLTSGMGDTQYF. The CDR3 region has the DNA TGTGCCGGCAGTTTAACGAGCGGGATGGGAGATACGCAGTATTTT.

This chain links TRBV5-1 with TRBJ2-5; 11 bases fit TRBD2. The CDR3 is 16 residues long. The junction had 5 bases not matched to a gene; V was cut back by 0 bases and J by 4 bases. Germline values: CDR1 SGHRS, CDR2 YFSETQ. CDR3 DNA: TGCGCCAGCAGCTTGGGCGCCGGGACTAGCGGAGAGACCCAGTACTTC. It specifies CASSLGAGTSGETQYF.

CDR3 sequence (DNA): TGCGCCAGCAGACCAGCTGGACAGCTCACAGATACGCAGTATTTT. It translates to CASRPAGQLTDTQYF. The rearrangement joins TRBV5-1 to TRBJ2-3; a weak D match, TRBD1 (6 bases). The CDR3 is made up of 15 amino acids. Trimming pared 5 bases from V and 2 bases from J, leaving 15 bases between. Germline CDR1 SGHRS, CDR2 YFSETQ.

The V and J genes are TRBV20-1 and TRBJ2-1; either TRBD1 or TRBD2 may supply D (5 bases each). The CDR3 loop spans 14 amino acids. Deletions cut 0 bases from V and 4 bases from J, with 10 bases between. From germline, CDR1 is DFQATT and CDR2 SNEGSKA (reference sequence). DNA of the CDR3: TGCAGTGCTAGAGAAGGGGACCATTACAATGAGCAGTTCTTC. It is translated as CSAREGDHYNEQFF.

This rearrangement joins TRBV7-2 to TRBJ2-1; 7 bases align to TRBD2. With 5 bases clipped from V and 10 bases from J, the junction kept 14 bases outside the gene matches. Germline V lookup: CDR1 SGHTA, CDR2 FQGNSA. The CDR3 loop spans 15 amino acids. In DNA form, the CDR3 reads TGTGCCAGCAGCAGACTAGTATACCTGGGAGGGGAGCAGTTCTTC. It translates to CASSRLVYLGGEQFF.

CDR3: CASSLEEYGRAFGETQYF. CDR3 bases: TGCGCCAGCAGCTTAGAGGAGTACGGGCGGGCCTTTGGGGAGACCCAGTACTTC. The gene calls are TRBV5-1 and TRBJ2-5; D is possibly TRBD2 (5 bases). The CDR3 length is 18 residues. The germline V gene encodes CDR1 SGHRS and CDR2 YFSETQ. The V and J ends lost 2 bases and 5 bases respectively, with 25 bases between them.

The chain has TRBV29-1 and TRBJ2-5; TRBD2 is a possible D gene (6 bases). V lost 7 bases and J lost 4, with 19 bases in between. The CDR3 is 14 residues long. CDR1 and CDR2 (germline): SQVTM, ANQGSEA. For the CDR3, the DNA is TGCAGCGCCTCGGGTGGACTATCCCGAGAGACCCAGTACTTC. Translation gives CSASGGLSRETQYF.

In its sample, this clonotype was seen many times. The V and J genes are TRBV28 and TRBJ2-7; TRBD2 matches at 8 bases. The CDR3 has 13 residues. Per the germline V gene, CDR1 is MDHEN and CDR2 is SYDVKM. The trim removed 6 bases at V and 2 bases at J, leaving 3 bases unmatched. The CDR3 here is CASRLAGPYEQYF. For the CDR3, the DNA is TGTGCCAGCAGGCTAGCGGGTCCCTACGAGCAGTACTTC. Full variable domain (outside the CDR3, taken from reference TRBV28 and TRBJ2-7): DVKVTQSSRYLVKRTGEKVFLECVQDMDHENMFWYRQDPGLGLRLIYFSYDVKMKEKGDIPEGYSVSREKKERFSLILESASTNQTSMYLCASRLAGPYEQYFGPGTRLTVT.

The chain employs TRBV3-1 and TRBJ2-1; the match to TRBD2 covers 7 bases. V lost 5 bases and J lost 4; bases outside the gene matches: 8. The germline CDR1 and CDR2 sequences are LGHDT and YNNKEL (reference sequence). This CDR3 is 15 amino acids long. In nucleotides, the CDR3 is TGTGCCAGCAGCTGGGGCAGCGGGGCATACAATGAGCAGTTCTTC. Translated, it gives CASSWGSGAYNEQFF.

Regarding this clonotype: As the CDR3 is not closed by the conserved phenylalanine or tryptophan, this likely results from a read error. The chain recombines TRBV7-3 with TRBJ1-1; D not resolved. The V end was cut by 2 bases, the J end by 1 base, with 5 bases between. From germline, CDR1 is SGHTA and CDR2 FQGTGA. CDR3 size: 13 residues. The CDR3 coding sequence is TGTGCCAGCAGCTTAGCGAGGAACACTGAAGCTTTCTTG. Protein sequence: CASSLARNTEAFL.

V is TRBV7-6 and J is TRBJ2-7; the match to TRBD2 covers 14 bases. V was pared by 1 base and J by 0 bases, with 5 bases of the junction left unmatched. Germline V CDR1 and CDR2: SGHVS, FNYEAQ. The CDR3 totals 18 residues. The CDR3 DNA follows: TGTGCCAGCAGCTTAGGCGGACTAGCGGGGGGAGCCTCCTACGAGCAGTACTTC. It encodes CASSLGGLAGGASYEQYF.

CDR3 sequence reads: CASSPESNQPQHF. CDR3 coding DNA: TGTGCCAGCAGCCCCGAGTCGAATCAGCCCCAGCATTTT. The chain employs TRBV7-2 and TRBJ1-5; D ambiguous. The CDR3 loop spans 13 amino acids. CDR1 SGHTA and CDR2 FQGNSA come from the germline V gene. With 5 bases removed from V and 4 bases from J, the gap between germline ends came to 9 bases.

The chain couples TRBV2 to TRBJ1-5, with no clear D. Germline CDR1 reads SNHLY; CDR2 reads FYNNEI. The ends were cut back, 4 bases at V and 3 bases at J, with 13 bases in the middle. This CDR3 contains 15 residues. The CDR3 sequence: CASSVQGMNNQPQHF. The CDR3 bases are TGTGCCAGCAGTGTTCAAGGGATGAACAATCAGCCCCAGCATTTT.

The V and J genes are TRBV5-4 and TRBJ2-2, with D possibly matching TRBD2 (6 bases). There are 15 residues in the CDR3. V lost 5 bases to trimming and J lost 5 bases, with 16 bases between them. Germline CDR1 SGHNT, CDR2 YYREEE (reference sequence). In DNA form, the CDR3 reads TGTGCCAGCAGGGGTGGGGGGAGCCATACCGGGGAGCTGTTTTTT. Translation gives CASRGGGSHTGELFF.

The chain joins TRBV11-2 to TRBJ1-4; maybe TRBD1 (5 bases). The CDR3 covers 15 residues. Germline V gene lookup returns CDR1 SGHAT and CDR2 FQNNGV. V was shortened by 5 bases and J by 0 bases, with 10 bases between the two germline ends. The CDR3 coding sequence is TGTGCCAGCAGCGCTGACAGATCAACTAATGAAAAACTGTTTTTT. It encodes CASSADRSTNEKLFF.

This clonotype was seen only a few times. V usage is TRBV7-2 and J usage is TRBJ2-7; unclear D gene. The germline V and J ends were trimmed by 2 bases and 0 bases, with 8 bases remaining between them. The CDR3 covers 14 residues. Germline CDR1 and CDR2: SGHTA and FQGNSA. The CDR3 bases are TGTGCCAGCAGCTTACCGGATAGCTCCTACGAGCAGTACTTC. It codes for CASSLPDSSYEQYF.

This chain uses TRBV27 with TRBJ2-1; D call uncertain. The CDR3 totals 17 residues. CDR1 MNHEY and CDR2 SMNVEV come from the germline V gene (reference sequence). V was shortened by 5 bases and J by 3 bases, with 20 bases between the two germline ends. The CDR3 here is CASSRVPQPPNYNEQFF. The CDR3 DNA is TGTGCCAGCAGTCGGGTACCCCAACCACCTAACTACAATGAGCAGTTCTTC.

This clonotype was seen more than once but under ten times. The V call is TRBV4-2, the J call TRBJ1-2; 9 bases agree with TRBD1. The germline V gene has CDR1 LGHNA and CDR2 YNFKEQ. V shed 1 base and J 4 bases; nucleotides not matched to a gene: 7. CDR3 length equals 16 residues. The CDR3 coding sequence is TGTGCCAGCAGCCAAGGAGGTGGGGACAGGGCCTATGGCTACACCTTC. This gives the protein CASSQGGGDRAYGYTF.

The V call is TRBV20-1, the J call TRBJ2-7, with 8 bases lining up with TRBD1. Germline V gene data show CDR1 as DFQATT and CDR2 as SNEGSKA (reference sequence). J gave up 3 bases and V 2 bases, and 6 bases lay outside the gene matches. The CDR3 sequence is 14 residues long. In nucleotides, the CDR3 is TGCAGTGCTAGACCTAGGGACAGGAGCTACGAGCAGTACTTC. It is translated as CSARPRDRSYEQYF.

This clonotype was counted a few times. The rearrangement joins TRBV11-2 to TRBJ1-1; D ambiguous. The V end lost 2 bases, the J end lost 3 bases, and 16 bases lay between the germline ends. The CDR3 spans 16 residues. The V gene's germline CDR1 is SGHAT and CDR2 FQNNGV. CDR3 in amino acids: CASSLIRSGPDTEAFF. DNA of the CDR3: TGTGCCAGCAGCTTAATTCGGTCAGGCCCGGACACTGAAGCTTTCTTT.

This clonotype was seen ten or more times. J is TRBJ1-2 and V is TRBV4-1, with TRBD1 matching 10 bases. Germline V CDR1 and CDR2: MGHRA, YSYEKL. The CDR3 extends over 15 amino acids. V gave up 2 bases and J gave up 4 bases; unmatched junction bases: 4. Here the CDR3 reads CASSQPGQGSYGYTF. In nucleotides, the CDR3 is TGCGCCAGCAGCCAACCGGGACAGGGGTCCTATGGCTACACCTTC.

V gene TRBV25-1 combines with J gene TRBJ2-7, with D hard to call. CDR1 is MGHDK, CDR2 SYGVNS, per germline. Trimming left V 0 bases short and J 0 bases short, with 9 bases between. CDR3 length equals 15 residues. The CDR3 loop is CASSEYAGGSYEQYF. The CDR3 region has the DNA TGTGCCAGCAGTGAATATGCCGGCGGCTCCTACGAGCAGTACTTC.